Below are 24 T cell receptor beta chains sequenced from a single sample in a study of blood T cells in healthy people across ages. PCR was performed a second time for about 7 to 11 cycles using a sample-barcoded 5' primer and a J-beta primer mix. TCRdb re-analysed the 5' RACE reads in MiXCR, keeping a single row per CDR3 protein. The profile shows about 970,000 distinct CDR3 sequences, roughly half of them singletons. Input material: blood. The receptors were gathered from a woman aged 55-69 years in good health.

The J gene is TRBJ2-1, the V gene TRBV25-1, with TRBD1 as a possible D gene (6 bases). Germline V gives CDR1 MGHDK, CDR2 SYGVNS. The CDR3 runs to 13 residues. Trimming stripped 5 bases from V and 4 bases from J, with 9 bases between. DNA of the CDR3: TGTGCCAGCAGTTGGGACAAGTACAATGAGCAGTTCTTC. Translating gives CASSWDKYNEQFF.

The chain carries TRBV28 and TRBJ1-2; 10 nucleotides line up with TRBD1. Germline V gene data show CDR1 as MDHEN and CDR2 as SYDVKM. J lost 7 bases, V lost 2 bases, and 7 bases had no gene match. The CDR3 sequence is 15 residues long. The CDR3 is CASSLLTGGNLGYTF. The CDR3 DNA reads TGTGCCAGCAGTTTACTGACAGGGGGCAACCTTGGCTACACCTTC.

The DNA for the CDR3 is TGTGCCAGCAGTCCCAAACCCAGAGGAGAGGAGTACTTC. It translates to CASSPKPRGEEYF. The chain has TRBV27 and TRBJ2-7; D remains ambiguous. This CDR3 is 13 amino acids long. Germline CDR1 MNHEY, CDR2 SMNVEV (reference sequence). Trimming cost V 5 bases and J 11 bases, with 19 bases left between them.

CDR3 DNA: TGCGCCAGCAGCTTGTCAGGACGCAATTCACCCCTCCACTTT. Protein product: CASSLSGRNSPLHF. The V gene is TRBV4-3, the J gene TRBJ1-6; D uncertain. Trimming pared 5 bases from V and 7 bases from J, leaving 12 bases between. The germline CDR1 and CDR2 sequences are LGHNA and YSLEER. CDR3 size: 14 residues.

In DNA, the CDR3 is TGTGCCAGCAGGCCCAGGACAGGTGAATACGAGCAGTACTTC. Its protein product is CASRPRTGEYEQYF. The genes are TRBV6-2 or TRBV6-3 and TRBJ2-7; 7 positions agree with TRBD1. Germline lookup yields CDR1 MNHEY and CDR2 SVGEGT. The CDR3 has 14 amino acids. V gave up 6 bases and J gave up 4 bases; unmatched junction bases: 9.

V and J are TRBV20-1 and TRBJ1-5, with D maybe TRBD1 (6 bases). The V gene lost 1 base and the J gene lost 6 bases, with 19 bases spanning the gap. The CDR3 sequence is 16 residues long. CDR1 is DFQATT and CDR2 is SNEGSKA in the germline V gene (reference sequence). The DNA for the CDR3 is TGCAGTGCTAGAGTGGGGACGGCAGGGGCAATTCAGCCCCAGCATTTT. It yields the protein CSARVGTAGAIQPQHF.

This clonotype was detected only a few times. The V gene is TRBV10-1, the J gene TRBJ2-5; TRBD1 agrees at 9 bases. The junction had 8 bases not matched to a gene; V was cut back by 5 bases and J by 7 bases. CDR3 size: 14 residues. Germline assignment: CDR1 WNHNN and CDR2 SYGVQD (reference sequence). CDR3 sequence (DNA): TGCGCCAGCAGTCCGGGACAGGGTCTTGGGACCCAGTACTTC. Its translation is CASSPGQGLGTQYF.

In this sample, this clonotype turned up a few times. The chain joins TRBV12-3 or TRBV12-4 to TRBJ2-5; 7 bases are a match to TRBD2. The CDR3 covers 15 residues. V lost 3 bases and J lost 5; bases outside the gene matches: 9. The CDR3 DNA reads as TGTGCCAGCAGTTTCATGGGCGGGAGTTGGGAGACCCAGTACTTC. It translates to CASSFMGGSWETQYF.

This chain joins TRBV7-2 and TRBJ2-3, with D perhaps matching TRBD2 (6 bases). Trimming cost V 2 bases and J 0 bases, with 18 bases left between them. The CDR3 is 18 amino acids. CDR1 SGHTA and CDR2 FQGNSA come from the germline V gene. The CDR3 nucleotides read TGTGCCAGCAGCTTAACGCCGAACCGGGACTTAAGCACAGATACGCAGTATTTT. This codes for CASSLTPNRDLSTDTQYF.

Only a few counts were recorded for this clonotype. This rearrangement joins TRBV7-9 to TRBJ2-7; D may be TRBD1 or TRBD2 (6 bases each). Per germline, CDR1 SEHNR and CDR2 FQNEAQ (reference sequence). Trimming shortened V by 4 bases and J by 0 bases, and 13 bases separated the two germline ends. The CDR3 is made up of 15 amino acids. The CDR3 sequence: CASSSYGGPSYEQYF. The CDR3 nucleotides are TGTGCCAGCAGCTCTTACGGGGGCCCCTCCTACGAGCAGTACTTC. Supplemented by reference TRBV7-9 and TRBJ2-7, the full variable domain reads DTGVSQNPRHKITKRGQNVTFRCDPISEHNRLYWYRQTLGQGPEFLTYFQNEAQLEKSRLLSDRFSAERPKGSFSTLEIQRTEQGDSAMYLCASSSYGGPSYEQYFGPGTRLTVT.

The gene calls are TRBV18 and TRBJ2-1; possible D gene TRBD2, 6 bases. V lost 3 bases to trimming and J lost 8 bases, with 11 bases between them. The germline gives CDR1 KGHSH, CDR2 LQKENI. The CDR3 extends over 13 amino acids. This CDR3 reads CASSPGLVYEQFF. CDR3 coding DNA: TGTGCCAGCTCACCGGGACTTGTCTATGAGCAGTTCTTC.

J is TRBJ2-4 and V is TRBV20-1; TRBD2 matches 7 bases. The DNA end lines up better with TRBJ2-7; the J call may be wrong. Germline lookup yields CDR1 DFQATT and CDR2 SNEGSKA (reference sequence). There are 12 residues in the CDR3. This CDR3 reads CSANSLADEQYF. CDR3 nucleotide sequence: TGCAGTGCTAACTCGCTAGCGGACGAGCAGTACTTC.

This clonotype came up many times. The V call is TRBV20-1, the J call TRBJ2-1; 11 bases map to TRBD2. This CDR3 spans 14 amino acids. V was clipped by 5 bases and J by 7 bases; unmatched bases: 7. Germline values: CDR1 DFQATT, CDR2 SNEGSKA (reference sequence). The CDR3 coding sequence is TGCAGTGCTCATAGCGGGAGGGCTATGAATGAGCAGTTCTTC. Its protein is CSAHSGRAMNEQFF.

This clonotype occurred a few times. A much larger clone lies a single base off, so this may be a read error. The chain couples TRBV11-2 to TRBJ2-3; TRBD2 is a possible D gene (5 bases). The CDR3 sequence is 13 residues long. V lost 7 bases, J lost 3 bases, and 11 bases lay in between. The germline CDR1 and CDR2 sequences are SGHAT and FQNNGV. The CDR3: CASKVASTDTQYF. As DNA, the CDR3 is TGTGCCAGCAAGGTAGCGTCTACAGATACGCAGTATTTT.

The rearrangement joins TRBV3-1 to TRBJ2-1; D gene uncertain. V was pared by 1 base and J by 7 bases, with 8 bases between. Germline CDR1 is LGHDT and CDR2 is YNNKEL (reference sequence). The CDR3 has 13 amino acids. CDR3: CASSQAGSNEQFF. The CDR3 coding sequence is TGTGCCAGCAGCCAAGCTGGGTCAAATGAGCAGTTCTTC.

This chain links TRBV7-9 with TRBJ2-5; unclear D gene. Germline loops: CDR1 SEHNR, CDR2 FQNEAQ (reference sequence). The V end was cut by 5 bases, the J end by 2 bases, with 15 bases between. The length of the CDR3 is 15 residues. The CDR3 is CASSTRTATQETQYF. The DNA for the CDR3 is TGTGCCAGCAGCACCCGTACGGCGACGCAAGAGACCCAGTACTTC.

This clonotype showed up many times. The rearrangement uses TRBV19 and TRBJ2-5, with 9 bases lining up with TRBD1. CDR1 and CDR2 from the germline V gene are LNHDA and SQIVND (reference sequence). V was pared by 9 bases and J by 5 bases, with 10 bases of the junction left unmatched. CDR3 length: 14 amino acids. CDR3 sequence: CASSSTGGGETQYF. The CDR3 DNA follows: TGTGCCAGCAGTTCCACAGGGGGCGGGGAGACCCAGTACTTC.

This clonotype was picked up a small number of times. The chain recombines TRBV7-2 with TRBJ1-2; D gene uncertain. Germline values: CDR1 SGHTA, CDR2 FQGNSA. V lost 1 base, J lost 7 bases, and 13 bases lay in between. This CDR3 has 14 amino acids. For the CDR3, the DNA is TGTGCCAGCAGCTTAGTGGGGAATTCTCCTGGCTACACCTTC. Its protein is CASSLVGNSPGYTF.

This chain uses TRBV6-1 with TRBJ2-6; D call uncertain. This CDR3 has 17 residues. Trimming removed 6 bases at V and 0 bases at J, with 15 bases between. Germline values: CDR1 MNHNS, CDR2 SASEGT. Here the CDR3 DNA reads TGTGCCAGCAGACGGGCCCTTTTTAGCTCTGGGGCCAACGTCCTGACTTTC. This codes for CASRRALFSSGANVLTF.

The chain is built from TRBV7-6 and TRBJ2-7; no reliable D call. This CDR3 contains 13 residues. The V gene's germline CDR1 is SGHVS and CDR2 FNYEAQ. Trimming pared 3 bases from V and 9 bases from J, leaving 15 bases between. CDR3 sequence: CASSLSNWEAQYF. CDR3 nucleotides: TGTGCCAGCAGCTTGTCTAACTGGGAAGCGCAGTACTTC. Drawing the rest from reference TRBV7-6 and TRBJ2-7, the complete variable domain is GAGVSQSPRYKVTKRGQDVALRCDPISGHVSLYWYRQALGQGPEFLTYFNYEAQQDKSGLPNDRFSAERPEGSISTLTIQRTEQRDSAMYRCASSLSNWEAQYFGPGTRLTVT.

This clonotype was seen once. In DNA form, the CDR3 reads TGTGCCAGCAGCTCGGGACGAGCTTTAGGTTACGAGCAGTACTTC. Its protein is CASSSGRALGYEQYF. The rearrangement uses TRBV5-8 and TRBJ2-4; D may match TRBD1 or TRBD2 (5 bases each). The J call may not be correct, given that the DNA end is closer to TRBJ2-7. This CDR3 contains 15 residues. Germline CDR1 and CDR2: SGHTS and YDEGEE.

The chain recombines TRBV4-1 with TRBJ2-7; TRBD1 might be the D (6 bases). Trimming pared 0 bases from V and 4 bases from J, leaving 13 bases between. This CDR3 region has 15 residues. Germline V gene sequence: CDR1 MGHRA, CDR2 YSYEKL. CDR3 sequence: CASSQEQGTFYEQYF. As DNA, the CDR3 is TGCGCCAGCAGCCAAGAACAGGGCACCTTTTACGAGCAGTACTTC.

V usage is TRBV6-5 and J usage is TRBJ2-7; no clear D gene. The CDR3 sequence is 14 residues long. CDR1 and CDR2 from the germline V gene are MNHEY and SVGAGI. The germline V and J ends were trimmed by 3 bases and 5 bases, with 14 bases remaining between them. CDR3 region: CASSYVNSNHEQYF. The CDR3 nucleotides are TGTGCCAGCAGTTATGTTAACAGCAATCACGAGCAGTACTTC.

The chain joins TRBV12-3 or TRBV12-4 to TRBJ2-1; 8 nucleotides align to TRBD1. The junction had 7 bases not matched to a gene; V was cut back by 6 bases and J by 6 bases. The CDR3 is made up of 14 amino acids. The CDR3 reads CASRTGGRSNEQFF. CDR3 DNA sequence: TGTGCCAGCAGAACAGGGGGGCGAAGCAATGAGCAGTTCTTC.